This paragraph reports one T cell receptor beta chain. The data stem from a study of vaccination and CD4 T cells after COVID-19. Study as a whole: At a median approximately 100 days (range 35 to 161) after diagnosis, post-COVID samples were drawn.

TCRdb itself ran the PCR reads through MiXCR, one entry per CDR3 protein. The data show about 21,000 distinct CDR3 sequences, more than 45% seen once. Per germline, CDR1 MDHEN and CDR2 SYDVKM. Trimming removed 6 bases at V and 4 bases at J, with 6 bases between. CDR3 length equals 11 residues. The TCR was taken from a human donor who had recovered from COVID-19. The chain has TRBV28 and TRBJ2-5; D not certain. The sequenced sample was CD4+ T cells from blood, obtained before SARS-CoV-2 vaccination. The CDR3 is CASRRTETQYF. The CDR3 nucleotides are TGTGCCAGCAGGAGAACAGAGACCCAGTACTTC.